These T cell receptor beta chains were read from a single sample in a study of identical twins. MiXCR was run by TCRdb on the 5' RACE reads, yielding one entry per CDR3 protein. The sample has hundreds of thousands of distinct CDR3 sequences, under 9% seen once. The sample was also reused in another study, on yellow fever vaccine responses in identical twins.

The sequenced sample was PBMCs. All receptors derive from a young woman in good health. Each CDR3 is given with its conserved first and last residue. The order of the fields is D gene, clone size, V gene, J gene, CDR3 protein, CDR3 DNA. A D gene is named only where the DNA matches it firmly. Size is stated for part of the rows, as once, few or many counts, or as a class when the clone is expanded.

D gene: -
clone size: few
V gene: TRBV7-9
J gene: TRBJ2-2
CDR3 protein: CASSRSWRDGELFF
CDR3 DNA: TGTGCCAGCAGCCGGAGTTGGCGAGACGGGGAGCTGTTTTTT

D gene: TRBD1
clone size: -
V gene: TRBV28
J gene: TRBJ1-5
CDR3 protein: CASSQGGAGDQPQHF
CDR3 DNA: TGTGCCAGCAGTCAAGGGGGCGCGGGGGATCAGCCCCAGCATTTT

D gene: TRBD1
clone size: few
V gene: TRBV6-6
J gene: TRBJ1-2
CDR3 protein: CAADRGTGSGYTF
CDR3 DNA: TGTGCCGCAGACCGCGGGACAGGGAGTGGCTACACCTTC

D gene: -
clone size: few
V gene: TRBV7-8
J gene: TRBJ2-3
CDR3 protein: CASSLALQTADTQYF
CDR3 DNA: TGTGCCAGCAGCTTAGCCCTGCAGACGGCAGATACGCAGTATTTT

D gene: TRBD2
clone size: -
V gene: TRBV2
J gene: TRBJ2-1
CDR3 protein: CAISLPGLAGGKSYNEQFF
CDR3 DNA: TGTGCCATCAGTTTACCGGGACTAGCGGGAGGCAAATCCTACAATGAGCAGTTCTTC

D gene: TRBD1
clone size: -
V gene: TRBV12-3/TRBV12-4
J gene: TRBJ2-7
CDR3 protein: CASSYSGQGVHEQYF
CDR3 DNA: TGTGCCAGCAGTTACTCGGGACAGGGGGTCCACGAGCAGTACTTC

D gene: TRBD1
clone size: few
V gene: TRBV20-1
J gene: TRBJ2-7
CDR3 protein: CSANTAGTGVEQYF
CDR3 DNA: TGCAGTGCCAATACCGCCGGGACAGGGGTCGAGCAGTACTTC

D gene: TRBD1
clone size: -
V gene: TRBV20-1
J gene: TRBJ2-7
CDR3 protein: CSARNRDRGRYEQYF
CDR3 DNA: TGCAGTGCTAGAAACAGGGACAGGGGGCGCTACGAGCAGTACTTC

D gene: -
clone size: few
V gene: TRBV27
J gene: TRBJ2-6
CDR3 protein: CASSLELGNSGANVLTF
CDR3 DNA: TGTGCCAGCAGTTTAGAGCTGGGAAATAGTGGGGCCAACGTCCTGACTTTC

D gene: -
clone size: many
V gene: TRBV5-1
J gene: TRBJ2-1
CDR3 protein: CASSLGWHNNEQFF
CDR3 DNA: TGCGCCAGCAGCTTGGGGTGGCATAACAATGAGCAGTTCTTC

D gene: TRBD1
clone size: -
V gene: TRBV28
J gene: TRBJ2-1
CDR3 protein: CASSFVGQANNEQFF
CDR3 DNA: TGTGCCAGCAGTTTCGTGGGACAGGCTAACAATGAGCAGTTCTTC

D gene: -
clone size: -
V gene: TRBV12-3/TRBV12-4
J gene: TRBJ2-7
CDR3 protein: CASSLLTGGGSGVPYEQYF
CDR3 DNA: TGTGCCAGCAGTTTACTGACAGGGGGTGGTAGCGGGGTCCCCTACGAGCAGTACTTC

D gene: TRBD1
clone size: -
V gene: TRBV6-5
J gene: TRBJ1-1
CDR3 protein: CASSYGGTVNTEAFF
CDR3 DNA: TGTGCCAGCAGTTACGGGGGGACAGTGAACACTGAAGCTTTCTTT

D gene: TRBD2
clone size: few
V gene: TRBV5-5
J gene: TRBJ2-1
CDR3 protein: CASSPTLAGAYNEQFF
CDR3 DNA: TGTGCCAGCAGCCCCACTCTAGCGGGAGCCTACAATGAGCAGTTCTTC

D gene: TRBD2
clone size: few
V gene: TRBV5-1
J gene: TRBJ2-7
CDR3 protein: CASSVGTSGGGEQYF
CDR3 DNA: TGCGCCAGCAGCGTCGGGACTAGCGGGGGAGGTGAGCAGTACTTC

D gene: TRBD1
clone size: -
V gene: TRBV9
J gene: TRBJ2-7
CDR3 protein: CASSVGQGPNYEQYF
CDR3 DNA: TGTGCCAGCAGCGTGGGACAGGGGCCTAACTACGAGCAGTACTTC

D gene: -
clone size: many
V gene: TRBV3-1
J gene: TRBJ1-2
CDR3 protein: CASSQDRGSGRYTF
CDR3 DNA: TGTGCCAGCAGCCAAGACAGGGGTTCTGGTCGCTACACCTTC

D gene: -
clone size: -
V gene: TRBV6-2/TRBV6-3
J gene: TRBJ2-1
CDR3 protein: CASRHQEGRPSYNEQFF
CDR3 DNA: TGTGCCAGCAGACACCAGGAGGGCCGACCCTCCTACAATGAGCAGTTCTTC

D gene: TRBD1
clone size: -
V gene: TRBV6-1
J gene: TRBJ1-2
CDR3 protein: CACHHRDRSIDGYTF
CDR3 DNA: TGTGCCTGCCACCACAGGGACAGGTCGATTGATGGCTACACCTTC

D gene: -
clone size: -
V gene: TRBV25-1
J gene: TRBJ1-6
CDR3 protein: CASRGPPVSPLHF
CDR3 DNA: TGTGCCAGCAGGGGGCCGCCAGTTTCACCCCTCCACTTT

D gene: -
clone size: -
V gene: TRBV6-1
J gene: TRBJ1-1
CDR3 protein: CAASGRTNTEAFF
CDR3 DNA: TGTGCCGCCTCGGGACGGACGAACACTGAAGCTTTCTTT

D gene: -
clone size: -
V gene: TRBV5-3
J gene: TRBJ2-1
CDR3 protein: CARSYNRDQWDNEQFF
CDR3 DNA: TGTGCCAGAAGCTACAACCGGGACCAATGGGACAATGAGCAGTTCTTC

D gene: -
clone size: -
V gene: TRBV12-3/TRBV12-4
J gene: TRBJ2-3
CDR3 protein: CASITLTSPDTQYF
CDR3 DNA: TGTGCCAGCATCACCCTGACTAGTCCAGATACGCAGTATTTT

D gene: -
clone size: -
V gene: TRBV7-2
J gene: TRBJ2-1
CDR3 protein: CASSLGRAWDEQFF
CDR3 DNA: TGTGCCAGCAGCTTAGGGCGAGCCTGGGATGAGCAGTTCTTC

D gene: TRBD2
clone size: many
V gene: TRBV4-2
J gene: TRBJ2-1
CDR3 protein: CASSQDQDTSGSNEQFF
CDR3 DNA: TGTGCCAGCAGCCAAGATCAGGACACTAGCGGGAGCAATGAGCAGTTCTTC

D gene: TRBD2
clone size: many
V gene: TRBV5-1
J gene: TRBJ2-7
CDR3 protein: CASSSQLAGINYEQYF
CDR3 DNA: TGCGCCAGCAGCTCTCAACTAGCGGGAATTAACTACGAGCAGTACTTC

D gene: -
clone size: -
V gene: TRBV6-5
J gene: TRBJ2-1
CDR3 protein: CASSYSGQVGDEQFF
CDR3 DNA: TGTGCCAGCAGTTACTCGGGACAAGTTGGGGATGAGCAGTTCTTC

D gene: -
clone size: -
V gene: TRBV6-1
J gene: TRBJ2-7
CDR3 protein: CASSRAASADEQYF
CDR3 DNA: TGTGCCAGCAGCCGGGCCGCGTCCGCCGACGAGCAGTACTTC

D gene: TRBD1
clone size: few
V gene: TRBV3-1
J gene: TRBJ2-7
CDR3 protein: CASSQARQGKAYEQYF
CDR3 DNA: TGTGCCAGCAGCCAAGCACGACAGGGGAAGGCCTACGAGCAGTACTTC

D gene: TRBD2
clone size: few
V gene: TRBV7-2
J gene: TRBJ2-1
CDR3 protein: CASSLGGAGGYNEQFF
CDR3 DNA: TGTGCCAGCAGCTTAGGTGGGGCGGGAGGGTACAATGAGCAGTTCTTC

D gene: -
clone size: few
V gene: TRBV24-1
J gene: TRBJ2-1
CDR3 protein: CATSDLDRDHNEQFF
CDR3 DNA: TGTGCCACCAGTGATCTCGATCGGGACCACAATGAGCAGTTCTTC

D gene: TRBD1
clone size: -
V gene: TRBV18
J gene: TRBJ2-3
CDR3 protein: CASSPTQGAADTQYF
CDR3 DNA: TGTGCCAGCTCACCTACACAGGGGGCCGCTGACACGCAGTATTTT

D gene: -
clone size: -
V gene: TRBV5-1
J gene: TRBJ1-1
CDR3 protein: CASSVQGSSTEAFF
CDR3 DNA: TGCGCCAGCAGCGTTCAGGGATCTTCCACTGAAGCTTTCTTT

D gene: -
clone size: -
V gene: TRBV29-1
J gene: TRBJ2-1
CDR3 protein: CSVGLGSNEQFF
CDR3 DNA: TGCAGCGTTGGATTAGGCTCAAATGAGCAGTTCTTC

D gene: -
clone size: few
V gene: TRBV9
J gene: TRBJ2-3
CDR3 protein: CASSVQRAGSQRDTQYF
CDR3 DNA: TGTGCCAGCAGCGTCCAACGGGCAGGATCCCAAAGAGATACGCAGTATTTT

D gene: TRBD1
clone size: -
V gene: TRBV11-2
J gene: TRBJ1-2
CDR3 protein: CASSPRTGVNYGYTF
CDR3 DNA: TGTGCCAGCAGCCCCAGGACAGGGGTAAACTATGGCTACACCTTC

D gene: -
clone size: -
V gene: TRBV10-3
J gene: TRBJ2-6
CDR3 protein: CAISVGVVGANVLTF
CDR3 DNA: TGTGCCATCAGTGTGGGGGTCGTAGGGGCCAACGTCCTGACTTTC

D gene: TRBD1
clone size: many
V gene: TRBV29-1
J gene: TRBJ2-1
CDR3 protein: CSVRVDRANEQFF
CDR3 DNA: TGCAGCGTTCGTGTGGACAGGGCCAATGAGCAGTTCTTC

D gene: TRBD2
clone size: many
V gene: TRBV11-1
J gene: TRBJ2-2
CDR3 protein: CASSLKAQLAGHTGELFF
CDR3 DNA: TGTGCCAGCAGCTTAAAGGCCCAACTAGCGGGTCACACCGGGGAGCTGTTTTTT

D gene: TRBD2
clone size: few
V gene: TRBV29-1
J gene: TRBJ2-1
CDR3 protein: CSALAANEQFF
CDR3 DNA: TGCAGCGCACTAGCGGCCAATGAGCAGTTCTTC

D gene: -
clone size: -
V gene: TRBV28
J gene: TRBJ1-1
CDR3 protein: CASRTSTSITEAFF
CDR3 DNA: TGTGCCAGCAGGACATCAACGTCGATCACTGAAGCTTTCTTT

D gene: -
clone size: -
V gene: TRBV10-3
J gene: TRBJ1-2
CDR3 protein: CAISEAYGYTF
CDR3 DNA: TGTGCCATCAGTGAGGCGTATGGCTACACCTTC

D gene: TRBD2
clone size: few
V gene: TRBV2
J gene: TRBJ2-5
CDR3 protein: CASSLPGTTQETQYF
CDR3 DNA: TGTGCCAGCAGCCTGCCCGGGACTACTCAAGAGACCCAGTACTTC

D gene: -
clone size: few
V gene: TRBV27
J gene: TRBJ2-3
CDR3 protein: CASSFRPSFADTQYF
CDR3 DNA: TGTGCCAGCAGTTTTCGCCCTAGCTTCGCAGATACGCAGTATTTT

D gene: TRBD2
clone size: many
V gene: TRBV12-3/TRBV12-4
J gene: TRBJ2-3
CDR3 protein: CASSLLAGVTDTQYF
CDR3 DNA: TGTGCCAGCAGTTTGTTAGCGGGGGTCACAGATACGCAGTATTTT

D gene: -
clone size: -
V gene: TRBV15
J gene: TRBJ2-2
CDR3 protein: CATSTGLNTGELFF
CDR3 DNA: TGTGCCACCAGCACGGGGCTGAACACCGGGGAGCTGTTTTTT

D gene: -
clone size: -
V gene: TRBV24-1
J gene: TRBJ2-1
CDR3 protein: CATSELTGGGEQFF
CDR3 DNA: TGTGCCACCAGTGAACTGACAGGAGGCGGTGAGCAGTTCTTC

D gene: -
clone size: many
V gene: TRBV2
J gene: TRBJ1-4
CDR3 protein: CASSEARRGDEKLFF
CDR3 DNA: TGTGCCAGCAGTGAAGCCCGCAGGGGAGATGAAAAACTGTTTTTT

D gene: -
clone size: few
V gene: TRBV4-3
J gene: TRBJ1-4
CDR3 protein: CASSQGQGRGDEKLFF
CDR3 DNA: TGCGCCAGCAGCCAAGGTCAGGGGCGCGGGGATGAAAAACTGTTTTTT

D gene: TRBD1
clone size: -
V gene: TRBV5-4
J gene: TRBJ2-7
CDR3 protein: CASSRRQGGYEQYF
CDR3 DNA: TGTGCCAGCAGTCGGCGACAGGGGGGATACGAGCAGTACTTC

D gene: -
clone size: -
V gene: TRBV14
J gene: TRBJ2-3
CDR3 protein: CASIPPPRELTDTQYF
CDR3 DNA: TGTGCCAGCATCCCCCCCCCGAGAGAACTCACAGATACGCAGTATTTT

D gene: TRBD2
clone size: few
V gene: TRBV29-1
J gene: TRBJ2-7
CDR3 protein: CSAWTSGSSYEQYF
CDR3 DNA: TGCAGCGCCTGGACTAGCGGGAGCTCCTACGAGCAGTACTTC

D gene: TRBD2
clone size: -
V gene: TRBV7-2
J gene: TRBJ2-2
CDR3 protein: CASRASGRTLTGELFF
CDR3 DNA: TGTGCCAGCAGGGCTAGCGGGAGAACACTCACCGGGGAGCTGTTTTTT

D gene: -
clone size: -
V gene: TRBV7-9
J gene: TRBJ2-7
CDR3 protein: CASSPTHSYEQYF
CDR3 DNA: TGTGCCAGCAGCCCGACTCACAGCTACGAGCAGTACTTC

D gene: -
clone size: -
V gene: TRBV7-2
J gene: TRBJ2-2
CDR3 protein: CASSLVATLLNTGELFF
CDR3 DNA: TGTGCCAGCAGCTTAGTGGCGACTTTGTTGAACACCGGGGAGCTGTTTTTT

D gene: -
clone size: many
V gene: TRBV5-5
J gene: TRBJ2-7
CDR3 protein: CASSWPLHQPYEQYF
CDR3 DNA: TGTGCCAGCAGCTGGCCCCTTCACCAACCCTACGAGCAGTACTTC

D gene: -
clone size: many
V gene: TRBV28
J gene: TRBJ2-2
CDR3 protein: CASSLSGPQAGELFF
CDR3 DNA: TGTGCCAGCAGTTTAAGTGGGCCCCAGGCCGGGGAGCTGTTTTTT